The 11 T cell receptor beta chains in this list originate from one sample, sequenced in a study of cytomegalovirus exposure and HLA in healthy donors. Primers for the PCR totalled 60 Vbeta and 13 Jbeta. Measured with immunoSEQ multiplex PCR; TCRdb has only the in-frame clones, and not every one. The sample has 150,000 or so clones; approximately 76% are singletons. Sequencing was performed on PBMCs. These receptors were collected from a female donor in good health and CMV-seronegative.

The chain combines TRBV30 with TRBJ2-5, with 12 bases lining up with TRBD2. Germline V gene sequence: CDR1 GTSNPN, CDR2 SVGIG (reference sequence). Trimming at V came to 2 bases and at J to 4 bases, leaving 5 bases not matched to a gene. CDR3 size: 15 residues. The CDR3 sequence: CAWSRRLAGVETQYF. Written as DNA, the CDR3 is TGTGCCTGGAGTCGGAGACTAGCGGGAGTAGAGACCCAGTACTTC. Full variable domain (outside the CDR3, taken from reference TRBV30 and TRBJ2-5): SQTIHQWPATLVQPVGSPLSLECTVEGTSNPNLYWYRQAAGRGLQLLFYSVGIGQISSEVPQNLSASRPQDRQFILSSKKLLLSDSGFYLCAWSRRLAGVETQYFGPGTRLLVL.

This chain links TRBV19 with TRBJ1-2, with 12 bases identical to TRBD1. Germline V CDR1 and CDR2: LNHDA, SQIVND (reference sequence). Trimming at V came to 5 bases and at J to 4 bases, leaving 8 bases not matched to a gene. The length of the CDR3 is 16 residues. CDR3 nucleotides: TGTGCCAGTAGTGCCGGGACAGGGGGCAAATCCTATGGCTACACCTTC. The encoded protein is CASSAGTGGKSYGYTF.

This chain links TRBV7-9 with TRBJ1-1; weak D call: TRBD1 (5 bases). The CDR3 runs to 14 residues. Germline lookup yields CDR1 SEHNR and CDR2 FQNEAQ (reference sequence). Trimming cost V 1 base and J 3 bases, with 9 bases left between them. The CDR3 sequence is CASSLDGGDTEAFF. The CDR3 region has the DNA TGTGCCAGCAGCTTAGACGGGGGGGACACTGAAGCTTTCTTT.

This clone was observed a handful of times. The chain has TRBV4-1 and TRBJ2-3; D is uncertain. Trimming removed 0 bases at V and 2 bases at J, with 9 bases between. The CDR3 covers 15 residues. Germline V gives CDR1 MGHRA, CDR2 YSYEKL. As DNA, the CDR3 is TGCGCCAGCAGCCAAGAAAGCGAGACCACAGATACGCAGTATTTT. It specifies CASSQESETTDTQYF.

This chain links TRBV7-8 with TRBJ2-1, with 9 bases matching TRBD2. Germline loops: CDR1 SGHVS, CDR2 FQNEAQ. Losses at the gene ends were 5 bases for V and 4 bases for J; bases not matched to a gene: 18. There are 19 residues in the CDR3. The CDR3 coding sequence is TGTGCCAGCAGCATAGATTCCGGGACTAGCAATAAGAATTACAATGAGCAGTTCTTC. This codes for CASSIDSGTSNKNYNEQFF.

This clone was counted between two and nine times. The chain couples TRBV30 to TRBJ1-6; no definite D call. The germline V gene has CDR1 GTSNPN and CDR2 SVGIG (reference sequence). V lost 1 base and J 4 bases, leaving 5 bases between the germline ends. This CDR3 has 13 residues. The CDR3: CAWSGTYNSPLHF. CDR3 sequence (DNA): TGTGCCTGGAGTGGGACTTATAATTCACCCCTCCACTTT.

The chain uses TRBV2 and TRBJ2-7; no definite D call. The CDR3 sequence is 15 residues long. Trimming cost V 6 bases and J 3 bases, with 18 bases left between them. Germline CDR1 and CDR2: SNHLY and FYNNEI. DNA of the CDR3: TGTGCCAGCAGGGTGGCCCCCTTCCTCTTCTACGAGCAGTACTTC. Translation gives CASRVAPFLFYEQYF.

The chain links TRBV28 to TRBJ1-1; TRBD1 matches at 7 bases. The CDR3 sequence is 15 residues long. The V gene's germline CDR1 is MDHEN and CDR2 SYDVKM. The trim removed 7 bases at V and 4 bases at J, leaving 12 bases unmatched. DNA for the CDR3: TGTGCCAGCATAAGAGGGGGCGGTACGCGCACTGAAGCTTTCTTT. It is translated as CASIRGGGTRTEAFF.

This chain uses TRBV7-3 with TRBJ2-7; tentatively, D is TRBD1 (7 bases). CDR3 length equals 15 residues. Deletions cut 2 bases from V and 5 bases from J, with 16 bases between. Germline CDR1 reads SGHTA; CDR2 reads FQGTGA. The CDR3 nucleotides are TGTGCCAGCAGCTTACGGAGGGGGCTCCGGGACGAGCAGTACTTC. Protein product: CASSLRRGLRDEQYF.

CDR3 sequence: CASSYLDIYNSPLHF. CDR3 nucleotides: TGTGCCAGCAGTTACCTCGACATCTATAATTCACCCCTCCACTTT. The chain employs TRBV6-6 and TRBJ1-6; D gene ambiguous. Germline CDR1 is MNHNY and CDR2 is SVGAGI (reference sequence). Deletions cut 2 bases from V and 3 bases from J, with 8 bases between. This CDR3 contains 15 residues.

This clone was seen more than once but under ten times. The chain carries TRBV10-3 and TRBJ1-3; D uncertain. The CDR3 is made up of 12 amino acids. The germline CDR1 and CDR2 sequences are ENHRY and SYGVKD. V was clipped by 0 bases and J by 6 bases, with 3 bases between them. The CDR3 nucleotides read TGTGCCATCAGTGAGTCCCTAAACACCATATATTTT. Amino acids: CAISESLNTIYF.